These 11 T cell receptor beta chains originate from one sample sequenced in a study of blood T cell repertoires in COVID-19. The data were produced by immunoSEQ multiplex PCR, yet TCRdb's version contains in-frame clones alone and is incomplete. The sample lists about 230,000 clones, 70% to 90% seen once, with roughly 2.5% in the top ten. The sample was peripheral blood. These TCRs come from a man younger than 40 with COVID-19, enrolled during active disease.

The chain couples TRBV11-2 to TRBJ2-2, with D perhaps TRBD1 (6 bases). The CDR3 totals 17 residues. CDR1 is SGHAT and CDR2 is FQNNGV in the germline V gene. Trimming took 3 bases from V and 2 from J, leaving 16 bases between them. CDR3: CASSFLTGWGNTGELFF. The DNA for the CDR3 is TGTGCCAGCAGCTTTCTCACAGGGTGGGGTAACACCGGGGAGCTGTTTTTT.

The chain combines TRBV30 with TRBJ1-1; weak D call: TRBD1 (5 bases). The CDR3 contains 12 residues. Germline V gene sequence: CDR1 GTSNPN, CDR2 SVGIG (reference sequence). Trimming left V 2 bases short and J 5 bases short, with 9 bases between. CDR3 coding DNA: TGTGCCTGGAGTCTTCCAGGGACTGAAGCTTTCTTT. Residues: CAWSLPGTEAFF.

This chain links TRBV9 with TRBJ1-1, with D perhaps TRBD1 (5 bases). Trimming cost V 3 bases and J 4 bases, with 16 bases left between them. Germline V gene sequence: CDR1 SGDLS, CDR2 YYNGEE. The CDR3 contains 15 residues. The CDR3 DNA reads as TGTGCCAGCAGCGCGGGGGGGGTCGCGGGCACTGAAGCTTTCTTT. It encodes CASSAGGVAGTEAFF.

The gene calls are TRBV4-2 and TRBJ2-3; 10 positions match TRBD1. Germline loops: CDR1 LGHNA, CDR2 YNFKEQ. This CDR3 has 16 residues. Trimming took 2 bases from V and 3 from J; bases not matched to a gene: 5. Written as DNA, the CDR3 is TGTGCCAGCAGCCAAACGGACAGGGGGTGGACAGATACGCAGTATTTT. Its translation is CASSQTDRGWTDTQYF.

The CDR3 sequence is CASSQGPRGAQYF. Written as DNA, the CDR3 is TGTGCCAGCAGCCAAGGTCCCAGAGGTGCGCAGTATTTT. The J gene is TRBJ2-3, the V gene TRBV14; D not resolved. Trimming left V 1 base short and J 10 bases short, with 12 bases between. The V gene's germline CDR1 is SGHDN and CDR2 FVKESK. The CDR3 contains 13 residues. Supplemented by reference TRBV14 and TRBJ2-3, the full variable domain reads EAGVTQFPSHSVIEKGQTVTLRCDPISGHDNLYWYRRVMGKEIKFLLHFVKESKQDESGMPNNRFLAERTGGTYSTLKVQPAELEDSGVYFCASSQGPRGAQYFGPGTRLTVL.

The chain carries TRBV19 and TRBJ1-5; D remains unclear. V lost 5 bases and J 10 bases, leaving 12 bases between the germline ends. The CDR3 extends over 12 amino acids. Germline CDR1 reads LNHDA; CDR2 reads SQIVND (reference sequence). The CDR3 sequence: CASSAYIVPQHF. DNA of the CDR3: TGTGCCAGTAGTGCCTATATTGTCCCCCAGCATTTT.

This clone was observed once. The chain employs TRBV6-2 or TRBV6-3 and TRBJ1-1; TRBD1 matches 7 bases. V lost 2 bases and J lost 4; bases outside the gene matches: 7. The CDR3 runs 15 residues. Looked up from germline, CDR1 is MNHEY and CDR2 is SVGEGT. The CDR3 sequence is CASSYQNTGATEAFF. The DNA for the CDR3 is TGTGCCAGCAGTTACCAAAACACAGGGGCCACTGAAGCTTTCTTT.

This chain connects TRBV15 to TRBJ1-1; D perhaps matches TRBD1 (5 bases). This CDR3 is built from 15 residues. Germline V gene sequence: CDR1 LNHNV, CDR2 YYDKDF (reference sequence). The V gene lost 0 bases and the J gene lost 1 base, with 9 bases spanning the gap. CDR3 region: CATSRDVGANTEAFF. CDR3 nucleotide sequence: TGTGCCACCAGCAGAGATGTAGGGGCGAACACTGAAGCTTTCTTT.

The chain carries TRBV12-3 or TRBV12-4 and TRBJ1-5, with D tentatively TRBD1 (5 bases). The ends were cut back, 6 bases at V and 7 bases at J, with 13 bases in the middle. This CDR3 has 13 amino acids. CDR3 region: CASSVQVKQPQHF. The CDR3 DNA follows: TGTGCCAGCAGCGTACAGGTCAAGCAGCCCCAGCATTTT.

V usage is TRBV18 and J usage is TRBJ2-1; 13 bases agree with TRBD2. The germline V gene encodes CDR1 KGHSH and CDR2 LQKENI. V trimming: 5 bases; J trimming: 6 bases; junction bases outside the gene matches: 1. This CDR3 is 14 amino acids long. The DNA for the CDR3 is TGTGCCAGCTCAACTAGCGGGAGGGCCAATGAGCAGTTCTTC. It yields the protein CASSTSGRANEQFF.

The chain couples TRBV7-9 to TRBJ1-5; a weak D match, TRBD1 (5 bases). The CDR3 has 17 amino acids. The ends were cut back, 5 bases at V and 2 bases at J, with 19 bases in the middle. The germline V gene has CDR1 SEHNR and CDR2 FQNEAQ (reference sequence). CDR3 sequence (DNA): TGTGCCAGCAGCCCGACACTTGGCGGGACGGGCAATCAGCCCCAGCATTTT. Its translation is CASSPTLGGTGNQPQHF.